This T cell receptor (beta chain) appears in the sequencing data of a study of blood T cell repertoires in COVID-19. Across the study: Specimens from acute and convalescent COVID-19 originated in the United States, Italy and Spain. The analysed material was cDNA or gDNA that came from T cells, B-cell-depleted T cells, or PBMCs.

In the study's own analysis: Scientists estimated how many nucleated cells there were by amplifying reference gene primers. The data were produced by immunoSEQ multiplex PCR, yet TCRdb's version contains in-frame clones alone and is incomplete. V, J and clone size were drawn from that table, and D and trimming were deduced from the DNA. The data hold 65,000 to 80,000 clones, with roughly 89% observed a single time. There are 13 residues in the CDR3. Germline V gives CDR1 LGHNT, CDR2 FRNRAP. V gave up 6 bases and J gave up 3 bases, with 11 bases separating them. Sequencing used peripheral blood. The chain uses TRBV12-5 and TRBJ2-5, with D uncertain. The sequence derives from a human donor in a cohort sampled during active COVID-19. CDR3 protein: CASGPRGKETQYF. The CDR3 nucleotides read TGTGCTAGTGGGCCCCGAGGAAAAGAGACCCAGTACTTC.